This is a list of T cell receptor beta chains from one sample in a study of beta chain features in type 1 diabetes. Profiled with immunoSEQ multiplex PCR; TCRdb holds only in-frame clones, not every one. The sample has about 410,000 clones; about 15% are singletons. What was sequenced was naive CD4+ T cells from blood. The receptor set was obtained from a man aged 25-45 years in good health. CDR3s include the opening cysteine and the closing phenylalanine or tryptophan. The order of the fields is clone size, D gene, J gene, V gene, CDR3 protein, CDR3 DNA. D genes are given only for firm matches. The size of a clone is reported for some rows only, either as once, few or many, or as a class for expanded clones.

size: few
D: TRBD2
J: TRBJ2-1
V: TRBV15
CDR3: CATSSPGTSNEQFF
DNA: TGTGCCACCAGCAGTCCCGGGACTAGTAATGAGCAGTTCTTC

size: few
D: NA
J: TRBJ2-7
V: TRBV4-3
CDR3: CASSQRAHDEQYF
DNA: TGCGCCAGCAGCCAAAGGGCCCATGACGAGCAGTACTTC

size: NA
D: NA
J: TRBJ2-3
V: TRBV19
CDR3: CASSFQGRDTQYF
DNA: TGTGCCAGTAGTTTCCAGGGCCGGGATACGCAGTATTTT

size: NA
D: TRBD2
J: TRBJ2-5
V: TRBV9
CDR3: CASSVTGGIETQYF
DNA: TGTGCCAGCAGCGTAACGGGGGGTATAGAGACCCAGTACTTC

size: few
D: TRBD2
J: TRBJ2-7
V: TRBV4-1
CDR3: CASSQERRGGLREQYF
DNA: TGCGCCAGCAGCCAAGAGCGACGGGGGGGCCTCCGCGAGCAGTACTTC

size: NA
D: NA
J: TRBJ2-1
V: TRBV11-3
CDR3: CASSSAGAALPYNEQFF
DNA: TGTGCCAGCAGCTCGGCAGGGGCGGCCCTTCCCTACAATGAGCAGTTCTTC

size: NA
D: NA
J: TRBJ2-3
V: TRBV13
CDR3: CASSSSTGYRTDTQYF
DNA: TGTGCCAGCAGCTCCTCAACAGGTTACCGCACAGATACGCAGTATTTT

size: NA
D: NA
J: TRBJ2-7
V: TRBV18
CDR3: CASSPTGRYEQYF
DNA: TGTGCCAGCTCACCTACGGGTCGATACGAGCAGTACTTC

size: NA
D: TRBD2
J: TRBJ2-5
V: TRBV7-9
CDR3: CASSLLAEGQETQYF
DNA: TGTGCCAGCAGCTTACTAGCGGAGGGCCAAGAGACCCAGTACTTC

size: NA
D: TRBD1
J: TRBJ1-2
V: TRBV29-1
CDR3: CSVLGQGVGYTF
DNA: TGCAGCGTTCTGGGACAGGGCGTAGGCTACACCTTC

size: few
D: TRBD2
J: TRBJ2-1
V: TRBV7-7
CDR3: CASSSTTSASYNEQFF
DNA: TGTGCTAGCAGCTCCACCACTAGCGCATCCTACAATGAGCAGTTCTTC

size: few
D: TRBD2
J: TRBJ2-1
V: TRBV9
CDR3: CASSPQRAGASYNEQFF
DNA: TGTGCCAGCAGCCCTCAGCGGGCGGGAGCGTCCTACAATGAGCAGTTCTTC

size: few
D: NA
J: TRBJ1-4
V: TRBV7-9
CDR3: CASSKTSATNEKLFF
DNA: TGTGCCAGCAGTAAAACGTCTGCAACTAATGAAAAACTGTTTTTT

size: few
D: NA
J: TRBJ2-2
V: TRBV19
CDR3: CASSWRSTGELFF
DNA: TGTGCCAGTAGTTGGCGGTCCACCGGGGAGCTGTTTTTT

size: NA
D: TRBD2
J: TRBJ2-5
V: TRBV7-9
CDR3: CASSLRASGLQETQYF
DNA: TGTGCCAGCAGCTTGAGGGCTAGCGGGTTGCAAGAGACCCAGTACTTC

size: few
D: TRBD2
J: TRBJ2-5
V: TRBV29-1
CDR3: CSVSGGLEETQYF
DNA: TGCAGCGTCAGCGGGGGCCTTGAAGAGACCCAGTACTTC

size: NA
D: NA
J: TRBJ1-1
V: TRBV29-1
CDR3: CSAGRRNTEAFF
DNA: TGCAGCGCAGGAAGAAGGAACACTGAAGCTTTCTTT